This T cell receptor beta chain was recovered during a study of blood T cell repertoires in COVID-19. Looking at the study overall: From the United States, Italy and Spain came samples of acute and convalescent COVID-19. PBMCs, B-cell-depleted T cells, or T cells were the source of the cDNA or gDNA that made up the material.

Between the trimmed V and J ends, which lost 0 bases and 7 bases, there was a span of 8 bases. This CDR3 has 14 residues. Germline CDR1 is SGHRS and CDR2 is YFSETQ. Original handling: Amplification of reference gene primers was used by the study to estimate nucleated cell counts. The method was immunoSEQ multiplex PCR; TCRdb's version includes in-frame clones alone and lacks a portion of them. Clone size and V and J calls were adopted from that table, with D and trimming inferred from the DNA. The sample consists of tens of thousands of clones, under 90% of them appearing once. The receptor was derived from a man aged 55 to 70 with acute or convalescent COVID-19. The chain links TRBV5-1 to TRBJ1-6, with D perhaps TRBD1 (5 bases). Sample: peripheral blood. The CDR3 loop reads CASSLGGLNSPLHF. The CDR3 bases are TGCGCCAGCAGCTTGGGGGGCCTCAATTCACCCCTCCACTTT. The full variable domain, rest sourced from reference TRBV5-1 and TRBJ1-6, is KAGVTQTPRYLIKTRGQQVTLSCSPISGHRSVSWYQQTPGQGLQFLFEYFSETQRNKGNFPGRFSGRQFSNSRSEMNVSTLELGDSALYLCASSLGGLNSPLHFGNGTRLTVT.